Shown below are 24 T cell receptor beta chains from a single sample sequenced in a study of identical twins. TCRdb analysed the 5' RACE reads with MiXCR anew, one entry per CDR3 protein. Found here are 690,000 or so distinct CDR3 sequences, more than 6.5% of them singletons; the top ten hold 0.75% to 1%. These sequences were also reported in another study, on yellow fever vaccine responses in identical twins.

The specimen was PBMCs. The receptors originated from a woman aged 18-35 years in good health.

The V call is TRBV24-1, the J call TRBJ2-1; the match to TRBD1 covers 10 bases. CDR1 KGHDR and CDR2 SFDVKD come from the germline V gene. With V trimmed by 4 bases and J by 6 bases, 2 bases remained unmatched. The CDR3 has 14 residues. CDR3 sequence: CATSERTGGNEQFF. The CDR3 DNA is TGTGCCACCAGTGAACGGACAGGGGGCAATGAGCAGTTCTTC.

Comment on this clonotype: At one of its ends the junction is not consistent with the germline gene, which may arise from a read error. This chain links TRBV27 with TRBJ2-3, with 11 bases fitting TRBD1. Germline loops: CDR1 MNHEY, CDR2 SMNVEV (reference sequence). The CDR3 runs 13 residues. The CDR3 is CASSLGGGQGAFF. The CDR3, as DNA: TGTGCCAGCAGTTTAGGGGGAGGACAGGGGGCGTTTTTT.

This sequence joins TRBV20-1 and TRBJ1-5; 7 bases align to TRBD1. CDR1 DFQATT and CDR2 SNEGSKA come from the germline V gene (reference sequence). The CDR3 spans 17 residues. The V segment lost 5 bases and the J segment 0 bases; nucleotides outside the gene matches: 13. The CDR3 is CSASLIGTANSNQPQHF. CDR3 in DNA: TGCAGTGCTTCCCTGATCGGGACAGCGAATAGCAATCAGCCCCAGCATTTT.

This clonotype was picked up a small number of times. J is TRBJ2-5 and V is TRBV24-1; maybe TRBD1 (5 bases). The germline V gene has CDR1 KGHDR and CDR2 SFDVKD. V was pared by 4 bases and J by 5 bases, with 16 bases between. The CDR3 totals 15 residues. CDR3 amino acids: CATSDPSTVRETQYF. The CDR3 DNA follows: TGTGCCACCAGTGACCCTTCGACAGTGAGGGAGACCCAGTACTTC.

The chain links TRBV27 to TRBJ2-5; D is uncertain. This CDR3 spans 14 amino acids. Germline V CDR1 and CDR2: MNHEY, SMNVEV (reference sequence). Trimming removed 4 bases at V and 1 base at J, with 10 bases between. CDR3 bases: TGTGCCAGCAGTTCTACGGTGCTCCAAGAGACCCAGTACTTC. It is translated as CASSSTVLQETQYF.

This clonotype has only a few counts. This rearrangement joins TRBV7-6 to TRBJ2-7, with D perhaps matching TRBD2 (6 bases). The CDR3 length is 13 residues. V lost 5 bases and J lost 4, with 12 bases in between. CDR1 is SGHVS, CDR2 FNYEAQ, per germline. CDR3 bases: TGTGCCAGCAGCATAGGGACTTTGTACGAGCAGTACTTC. It specifies CASSIGTLYEQYF.

The genes are TRBV28 and TRBJ2-5; 7 nucleotides agree with TRBD1. J gave up 5 bases and V 4 bases, and 10 bases lay outside the gene matches. Germline V lookup: CDR1 MDHEN, CDR2 SYDVKM. This CDR3 contains 15 residues. DNA of the CDR3: TGTGCCAGCAGTTCGACCAGGACAGGTCGGGAGACCCAGTACTTC. Translated, it gives CASSSTRTGRETQYF.

This clonotype was observed many times. This chain connects TRBV7-8 to TRBJ2-1; TRBD2 matches at 9 bases. This CDR3 spans 15 amino acids. CDR1 is SGHVS and CDR2 is FQNEAQ in the germline V gene. J was trimmed by 5 bases and V by 5 bases; bases with no gene match: 7. The chain's CDR3 is CASSATSGLNNEQFF. In DNA, the CDR3 is TGTGCCAGCAGCGCGACTAGCGGACTCAACAATGAGCAGTTCTTC.

There are a few counts of this clonotype. The chain carries TRBV27 and TRBJ1-2, with D hard to call. The CDR3 is 13 residues long. Trimming removed 2 bases at V and 7 bases at J, with 11 bases between. Germline V gene sequence: CDR1 MNHEY, CDR2 SMNVEV (reference sequence). The CDR3 protein is CASSLMATTGYTF. For the CDR3, the DNA is TGTGCCAGCAGTTTAATGGCAACTACTGGCTACACCTTC.

The V gene is TRBV20-1, the J gene TRBJ2-7; TRBD1 aligns across 7 bases. V lost 4 bases, J lost 1 base, and 10 bases stayed unmatched. CDR1 and CDR2 from the germline V gene are DFQATT and SNEGSKA (reference sequence). The CDR3 totals 15 residues. The CDR3 DNA reads as TGCAGTGCTATTACTACAGGGGCACGATCCTACGAGCAGTACTTC. Translated: CSAITTGARSYEQYF.

Many counts were recorded for this clonotype. The rearrangement joins TRBV7-9 to TRBJ1-2; D uncertain. Germline V lookup: CDR1 SEHNR, CDR2 FQNEAQ (reference sequence). The CDR3 runs to 16 residues. V was trimmed by 5 bases and J by 2 bases, leaving 18 bases between them. The CDR3 coding sequence is TGTGCCAGCAGCGTAACCGGGGATACACTGAACTATGGCTACACCTTC. The encoded protein is CASSVTGDTLNYGYTF.

In regard to this clonotype: Relative to the germline gene, one junction end is altered; a read error may explain this. This chain links TRBV7-9 with TRBJ2-4; a possible D gene is TRBD2 (6 bases). The CDR3 extends over 13 amino acids. The V gene's germline CDR1 is SEHNR and CDR2 FQNEAQ (reference sequence). The DNA of the CDR3 is TGTGCCAGCAGCTTAGCCCGGGGGACCGGAACAGACTTC. It translates to CASSLARGTGTDF.

This clonotype was seen many times. The J gene is TRBJ2-7, the V gene TRBV29-1; 8 positions match TRBD1. V dropped 7 bases and J dropped 7; count of bases not matched to a gene: 9. The CDR3 loop spans 12 amino acids. Germline values: CDR1 SQVTM, CDR2 ANQGSEA. The CDR3 reads CSGKVQGAEQYF. The CDR3 DNA reads TGCAGCGGCAAAGTCCAGGGGGCGGAGCAGTACTTC.

This clonotype was recorded a few times. The V gene is TRBV12-3 or TRBV12-4, the J gene TRBJ1-5; TRBD1 matches at 8 bases. The CDR3 has 16 amino acids. V shed 8 bases, J shed 5 bases, and the junction held 14 bases outside the gene matches. The CDR3: CASANAGRGRDQPQHF. The DNA for the CDR3 is TGTGCCAGCGCTAACGCTGGCAGGGGGCGTGATCAGCCCCAGCATTTT.

The genes are TRBV12-3 or TRBV12-4 and TRBJ2-1; D is possibly TRBD1 or TRBD2 (5 bases each). The V and J ends lost 5 bases and 0 bases respectively, with 11 bases between them. The CDR3 runs to 15 residues. CDR3: CASSRGAVSYNEQFF. CDR3 in DNA: TGTGCCAGCAGTAGAGGGGCAGTCTCCTACAATGAGCAGTTCTTC.

The genes are TRBV15 and TRBJ2-7; D is unclear. This CDR3 spans 14 amino acids. CDR1 and CDR2 from the germline V gene are LNHNV and YYDKDF (reference sequence). V was shortened by 0 bases and J by 6 bases, with 12 bases between the two germline ends. CDR3 in amino acids: CATSRDLSSGEQYF. The CDR3 DNA reads TGTGCCACCAGCAGAGATTTATCGAGTGGCGAGCAGTACTTC.

The chain couples TRBV20-1 to TRBJ2-3; 7 nucleotides agree with TRBD2. Germline loops: CDR1 DFQATT, CDR2 SNEGSKA (reference sequence). The CDR3 covers 19 residues. V dropped 0 bases and J dropped 3; count of bases not matched to a gene: 18. The CDR3 here is CSARDGTSGTRWLTDTQYF. CDR3 nucleotides: TGCAGTGCTAGAGATGGTACGAGCGGGACCAGATGGTTGACAGATACGCAGTATTTT.

This rearrangement joins TRBV5-1 to TRBJ2-3; weak D call: TRBD2 (7 bases). This CDR3 has 14 amino acids. Germline V gene sequence: CDR1 SGHRS, CDR2 YFSETQ. Trimming stripped 7 bases from V and 2 bases from J, with 14 bases between. CDR3 region: CASGGGGSTDTQYF. Here the CDR3 DNA reads TGCGCCAGCGGGGGCGGGGGATCCACAGATACGCAGTATTTT.

This clonotype was counted only a few times. The CDR3 here is CSAPIPQTSRETQYF. DNA for the CDR3: TGCAGTGCCCCGATCCCTCAGACTAGCCGGGAGACCCAGTACTTC. V usage is TRBV20-1 and J usage is TRBJ2-5; 7 bases are shared with TRBD2. V dropped 6 bases and J dropped 5; count of bases not matched to a gene: 15. The CDR3 spans 15 residues. Germline assignment: CDR1 DFQATT and CDR2 SNEGSKA (reference sequence).

The rearrangement links TRBV12-3 or TRBV12-4 to TRBJ2-5; D unclear. V was cut by 6 bases and J by 5 bases, with 16 bases left in between. This CDR3 is 14 amino acids long. The CDR3 DNA sequence: TGTGCCAGCAGGGTGGGCGGTGGTAGTGAGACCCAGTACTTC. Translating it yields CASRVGGGSETQYF.

This clonotype came up a few times. The chain carries TRBV7-2 and TRBJ2-1, with D possibly being TRBD1 (6 bases). Germline V lookup: CDR1 SGHTA, CDR2 FQGNSA. This CDR3 is 14 amino acids long. V gave up 5 bases and J gave up 4 bases, with 12 bases separating them. CDR3 nucleotides: TGTGCCAGCAGCGGGACACGGGGATACAATGAGCAGTTCTTC. It yields the protein CASSGTRGYNEQFF.

The sample holds a few counts of this clonotype. The gene calls are TRBV10-2 and TRBJ1-3; weak D call: TRBD1 (5 bases). Trimming shortened V by 2 bases and J by 0 bases, and 11 bases separated the two germline ends. This CDR3 has 16 amino acids. Germline-derived CDR1 and CDR2 are WSHSY and SAAADI. The CDR3 is CASSEGAGTSGNTIYF. DNA of the CDR3: TGCGCCAGCAGTGAGGGCGCAGGGACCTCTGGAAACACCATATATTTT.

Many counts were recorded for this clonotype. This sequence joins TRBV6-5 and TRBJ2-2; unclear D gene. Trimming left V 0 bases short and J 4 bases short, with 6 bases between. Germline CDR1 and CDR2: MNHEY and SVGAGI. The CDR3 runs 14 residues. This chain's CDR3 is CASSYSHLTGELFF. In DNA form, the CDR3 reads TGTGCCAGCAGTTACTCTCACCTCACCGGGGAGCTGTTTTTT.

In this sample, this clonotype turned up a few times. The chain uses TRBV27 and TRBJ2-1; 8 bases agree with TRBD2. Trimming cost V 2 bases and J 2 bases; bases outside gene matches: 2. The CDR3 totals 15 residues. Per the germline V gene, CDR1 is MNHEY and CDR2 is SMNVEV (reference sequence). DNA for the CDR3: TGTGCCAGCAGTTTAACGCGGGAGGCCTACAATGAGCAGTTCTTC. Its translation is CASSLTREAYNEQFF.